This T cell receptor (beta chain) was obtained from a study of lymphopenia after photon versus proton radiotherapy. V was shortened by 5 bases and J by 0 bases, with 14 bases between the two germline ends. Germline-derived CDR1 and CDR2 are MGHDK and SYGVNS. The CDR3 sequence is 15 residues long. Data came from immunoSEQ multiplex PCR; TCRdb stores just in-frame clones and leaves some out. The sample holds roughly 30,000 clones, around 90% seen once. The rearrangement links TRBV25-1 to TRBJ2-7; no definite D call. The starting material was peripheral blood, obtained from a patient treated with proton-based radiotherapy. The TCR sequence derives from a woman aged 55 to 70 with cholangiocarcinoma. Some clones in this sample may be carry-over from other donors' samples. The CDR3 DNA reads TGTGCCAGCAGTCCCTCAAACAGAGGCTCCTACGAGCAGTACTTC. It yields the protein CASSPSNRGSYEQYF.